These 25 T cell receptor beta chains came from one sample sequenced in a study of CD8 T cells in ankylosing spondylitis. Via MiXCR, TCRdb re-called the 5' RACE reads, giving one row per CDR3 protein. The sample records 200,000 to 300,000 distinct CDR3 sequences, roughly a quarter being singletons. The sample taken for sequencing was blood, either unsorted or a sorted T cell fraction (not recorded which). The receptors shown here come from a male donor with ankylosing spondylitis or in good health (not recorded which).

This clonotype has ten or more counts. The chain carries TRBV20-1 and TRBJ2-3; D remains unclear. The germline V gene has CDR1 DFQATT and CDR2 SNEGSKA (reference sequence). V lost 6 bases and J lost 1, with 5 bases in between. The CDR3 runs 11 residues. The CDR3 loop reads CSARRTDTQYF. CDR3 nucleotide sequence: TGCAGTGCCCGACGCACAGATACGCAGTATTTT.

The table lists this clonotype with many counts. This chain uses TRBV24-1 with TRBJ2-1, with 10 bases aligning to TRBD2. The CDR3 is made up of 17 amino acids. J lost 9 bases, V lost 6 bases, and 16 bases had no gene match. Germline CDR1 is KGHDR and CDR2 is SFDVKD. CDR3 sequence reads: CATSPASGGPGYGEQFF. The CDR3, as DNA: TGTGCCACCAGTCCGGCTAGCGGGGGCCCCGGCTACGGTGAGCAGTTCTTC.

The gene calls are TRBV9 and TRBJ2-1; possibly TRBD2 for D (5 bases). This CDR3 has 15 amino acids. Germline V gives CDR1 SGDLS, CDR2 YYNGEE. V dropped 0 bases and J dropped 1 base, with 8 bases sitting between them. This CDR3 is CASSVVTGSYNEQFF. The CDR3 region has the DNA TGTGCCAGCAGCGTAGTGACGGGATCCTACAATGAGCAGTTCTTC.

This clonotype was found a few times. The V and J genes are TRBV12-3 or TRBV12-4 and TRBJ2-1; D unresolved. This CDR3 has 14 residues. V lost 1 base and J lost 6, with 10 bases in between. Written as DNA, the CDR3 is TGTGCCAGCAGTTTAGTGGGGAAGGGCAATGAGCAGTTCTTC. Its translation: CASSLVGKGNEQFF.

CDR3 loop: CSARRVSNQPQHF. In nucleotides, the CDR3 is TGCAGTGCTAGAAGGGTTAGCAATCAGCCCCAGCATTTT. The V and J genes are TRBV20-1 and TRBJ1-5; D is unresolved. The germline V gene encodes CDR1 DFQATT and CDR2 SNEGSKA (reference sequence). Trimming shortened V by 2 bases and J by 0 bases, and 5 bases separated the two germline ends. This CDR3 comprises 13 residues.

In its sample, this clonotype was seen a few times. The chain combines TRBV2 with TRBJ2-1; D perhaps matches TRBD2 (5 bases). The CDR3 loop spans 12 amino acids. V lost 3 bases and J lost 8, with 8 bases in between. CDR1 is SNHLY, CDR2 FYNNEI, per germline. CDR3 loop: CASSDRGYEQFF. Written as DNA, the CDR3 is TGTGCCAGCAGTGACCGGGGTTATGAGCAGTTCTTC. The whole variable domain, remainder taken from reference TRBV2 and TRBJ2-1, is EPEVTQTPSHQVTQMGQEVILRCVPISNHLYFYWYRQILGQKVEFLVSFYNNEISEKSEIFDDQFSVERPDGSNFTLKIRSTKLEDSAMYFCASSDRGYEQFFGPGTRLTVL.

The chain links TRBV20-1 to TRBJ1-1; weak D call: TRBD1 (6 bases). The length of the CDR3 is 13 residues. Trimming pared 1 base from V and 3 bases from J, leaving 9 bases between. The germline V gene has CDR1 DFQATT and CDR2 SNEGSKA (reference sequence). The CDR3, as DNA: TGCAGTGCTAGAGGGGGGGCGGACACTGAAGCTTTCTTT. Protein product: CSARGGADTEAFF.

This clonotype was counted between two and nine times. The gene calls are TRBV20-1 and TRBJ1-5; D gene unclear. The CDR3 loop spans 16 amino acids. Trimming removed 0 bases at V and 3 bases at J, with 15 bases between. Germline CDR1 is DFQATT and CDR2 is SNEGSKA (reference sequence). The CDR3 bases are TGCAGTGCTAGAGATCATTTATTGGGTCTCAATCAGCCCCAGCATTTT. Amino acids: CSARDHLLGLNQPQHF.

J is TRBJ2-7 and V is TRBV5-1, with 8 bases fitting TRBD1. V trimming: 3 bases; J trimming: 3 bases; junction bases outside the gene matches: 5. Germline assignment: CDR1 SGHRS and CDR2 YFSETQ. The CDR3 covers 14 residues. CDR3 region: CASSYQGAHYEQYF. For the CDR3, the DNA is TGCGCCAGCAGCTACCAGGGGGCCCACTACGAGCAGTACTTC.

This clonotype was observed a few times. The chain recombines TRBV10-2 with TRBJ1-6; no clear D. CDR3 length: 14 residues. V dropped 6 bases and J dropped 5 bases, with 11 bases sitting between them. Per the germline V gene, CDR1 is WSHSY and CDR2 is SAAADI. CDR3 amino acids: CASRGLSNNSPLHF. The CDR3 DNA reads as TGCGCCAGCAGGGGCCTAAGCAATAATTCACCCCTCCACTTT.

This clonotype was counted a few times. The chain uses TRBV10-1 and TRBJ2-3, with D perhaps assigned TRBD1 or TRBD2 (5 bases each). Germline CDR1 and CDR2: WNHNN and SYGVQD (reference sequence). The V end was cut by 1 base, the J end by 6 bases, with 11 bases between. The length of the CDR3 is 14 residues. This CDR3 is CASSELGPLDTQYF. For the CDR3, the DNA is TGCGCCAGCAGTGAGTTGGGACCACTCGATACGCAGTATTTT.

This clonotype showed up just a few times. The genes are TRBV20-1 and TRBJ2-7; 8 positions match TRBD2. Germline V gives CDR1 DFQATT, CDR2 SNEGSKA (reference sequence). J gave up 5 bases and V 5 bases, and 5 bases lay outside the gene matches. The CDR3 runs 12 residues. The CDR3 region is CSALGLVNEQYF. The DNA of the CDR3 is TGCAGTGCTCTGGGACTAGTTAACGAGCAGTACTTC.

This clonotype appeared many times. The genes are TRBV20-1 and TRBJ1-5; D is unresolved. The CDR3 loop spans 14 amino acids. In germline, CDR1 is DFQATT, CDR2 SNEGSKA (reference sequence). V was cut by 6 bases and J by 0 bases, with 12 bases left in between. The CDR3 bases are TGCAGTGCCGCGGATCCTTATAGCAATCAGCCCCAGCATTTT. Protein product: CSAADPYSNQPQHF.

J is TRBJ2-5 and V is TRBV5-1, with 7 bases that match TRBD1. V was clipped by 4 bases and J by 2 bases; unmatched bases: 5. The CDR3 is 14 residues long. The germline gives CDR1 SGHRS, CDR2 YFSETQ. The CDR3 spells CASSHRQGQETQYF. The CDR3, as DNA: TGCGCCAGCAGCCACCGACAGGGACAAGAGACCCAGTACTTC.

This chain joins TRBV12-3 or TRBV12-4 and TRBJ2-5, with TRBD2 identical over 8 bases. The CDR3 consists of 14 residues. V was clipped by 3 bases and J by 5 bases; unmatched bases: 5. The chain's CDR3 is CASSFRSGGETQYF. In DNA form, the CDR3 reads TGTGCCAGCAGTTTTCGGAGCGGGGGTGAGACCCAGTACTTC.

The chain employs TRBV19 and TRBJ2-5, with 7 bases lining up with TRBD1. With V trimmed by 3 bases and J by 2 bases, 6 bases remained unmatched. Germline loops: CDR1 LNHDA, CDR2 SQIVND (reference sequence). CDR3 length: 15 amino acids. Here the CDR3 reads CASSMFRQGQETQYF. The DNA for the CDR3 is TGTGCCAGTAGTATGTTTCGACAGGGACAAGAGACCCAGTACTTC.

V and J are TRBV10-2 and TRBJ1-3; weak D call: TRBD1 (6 bases). V shed 6 bases and J shed 3 bases, with 12 bases lying between them. The CDR3 runs to 14 residues. Germline-derived CDR1 and CDR2 are WSHSY and SAAADI. The CDR3 region is CASSRGLDGNTIYF. The CDR3 DNA reads TGCGCCAGCAGCAGGGGACTAGATGGAAACACCATATATTTT.

The sample holds many counts of this clonotype. The CDR3 here is CASSPLQGVVADTQYF. As DNA, the CDR3 is TGTGCCAGCAGTCCATTACAGGGGGTTGTGGCAGATACGCAGTATTTT. This rearrangement joins TRBV12-3 or TRBV12-4 to TRBJ2-3, with 8 bases identical to TRBD1. The CDR3 is made up of 16 amino acids. V was clipped by 5 bases and J by 4 bases; unmatched bases: 11.

A few counts support this clonotype. This chain connects TRBV20-1 to TRBJ2-2; D gene uncertain. There are 14 residues in the CDR3. Looked up from germline, CDR1 is DFQATT and CDR2 is SNEGSKA (reference sequence). The V gene lost 0 bases and the J gene lost 1 base, with 6 bases spanning the gap. The CDR3 bases are TGCAGTGCTAGAGATAAGGGGAACACCGGGGAGCTGTTTTTT. Translation gives CSARDKGNTGELFF.

The rearrangement links TRBV20-1 to TRBJ2-3, with a weak D call TRBD2 (6 bases). There are 13 residues in the CDR3. V was clipped by 1 base and J by 6 bases, with 11 bases between them. Germline-derived CDR1 and CDR2 are DFQATT and SNEGSKA (reference sequence). CDR3 amino acids: CSARVERADTQYF. The CDR3 DNA reads as TGCAGTGCTAGAGTAGAGCGGGCCGATACGCAGTATTTT.

This clonotype was counted a few times. The chain recombines TRBV2 with TRBJ1-1; D not certain. There are 12 residues in the CDR3. The V gene's germline CDR1 is SNHLY and CDR2 FYNNEI. The V end lost 1 base, the J end lost 7 bases, and 7 bases lay between the germline ends. The CDR3 protein is CASSEVYFEAFF. CDR3 coding DNA: TGTGCCAGCAGTGAAGTCTATTTTGAAGCTTTCTTT.

This clonotype was seen many times. The chain links TRBV9 to TRBJ2-2; tentative D call: TRBD1 (6 bases). The CDR3 covers 15 residues. The V end was cut by 0 bases, the J end by 7 bases, with 13 bases between. Germline CDR1 is SGDLS and CDR2 is YYNGEE. CDR3 in DNA: TGTGCCAGCAGCGTAGGGACAGTTAACCGCGGGGAGCTGTTTTTT. The encoded protein is CASSVGTVNRGELFF.

This clonotype occurred many times. The chain joins TRBV5-1 to TRBJ2-5; tentatively, D is TRBD2 (6 bases). The CDR3 spans 17 residues. The V and J ends lost 0 bases and 5 bases respectively, with 20 bases between them. From germline, CDR1 is SGHRS and CDR2 YFSETQ. CDR3 residues: CASSLVIGPAGRETQYF. The CDR3 DNA is TGCGCCAGCAGCTTGGTGATCGGACCGGCAGGGAGGGAGACCCAGTACTTC.

The genes are TRBV12-3 or TRBV12-4 and TRBJ2-3, with 8 bases aligning to TRBD1. CDR3 size: 16 residues. The V and J ends lost 3 bases and 10 bases, in that order; junction bases with no gene match: 15. As DNA, the CDR3 is TGTGCCAGCAGTTTTGGGGCAGGGGGCCGTTCCGTGGCGCAGTATTTT. This sequence encodes CASSFGAGGRSVAQYF.

This clonotype has at least ten counts. The chain couples TRBV20-1 to TRBJ1-2, with a possible D match to TRBD1 (5 bases). The CDR3 loop spans 16 amino acids. Germline V gene lookup returns CDR1 DFQATT and CDR2 SNEGSKA (reference sequence). The CDR3 bases are TGCAGCGACGGTCCCCGGGGCTCGAACATTCACTATGGCTACACCTTC. Translating gives CSDGPRGSNIHYGYTF.